The rows below give T cell receptor beta chains drawn from one sample of a study of blood T cell repertoires in COVID-19. Repertoires were generated with immunoSEQ multiplex PCR, while TCRdb's copy carries only in-frame clones and drops some. Seen here are tens of thousands of clones, approximately 85% observed once, and the top ten hold around 20%. Source material: peripheral blood. The receptor set was obtained from a man between 70 and 80 years old in a cohort sampled during active COVID-19. Both conserved end residues are part of each CDR3. D genes are given only for firm matches. Size is omitted from some rows. Given values are once, few, many or a class for expanded clones.

D gene	clone size	CDR3 length	J gene	V gene	CDR3 DNA	CDR3 protein
NA	NA	13	TRBJ2-1	TRBV11-1	TGTGCCAGCACCCGTCCCTCCTACAATGAGCAGTTCTTC	CASTRPSYNEQFF
NA	NA	15	TRBJ1-4	TRBV7-2	TGTGCCAGCAGCTTAGTGGACACATCTAATGAAAAACTGTTTTTT	CASSLVDTSNEKLFF
NA	NA	13	TRBJ2-1	TRBV7-8	TGTGCCAGCAGCTCACAGGGTTACGGTGAGCAGTTCTTC	CASSSQGYGEQFF
NA	NA	14	TRBJ2-1	TRBV7-2	TGTGCCAGCAGCTTAGGGACAGCTAACAATGAGCAGTTCTTC	CASSLGTANNEQFF
TRBD1	NA	14	TRBJ1-5	TRBV2	TGTGCCAGCAGTCTGACAGGGGGGAGACAGCCCCAGCATTTT	CASSLTGGRQPQHF
TRBD1	NA	14	TRBJ2-7	TRBV19	TGTGCCAGTAGCCGGGACAGGGTTTCCCACGAGCAGTACTTC	CASSRDRVSHEQYF
NA	once	14	TRBJ2-3	TRBV9	TGTGCCAGCAGCACCCGGGTAGCTTCAGATACGCAGTATTTT	CASSTRVASDTQYF
NA	NA	14	TRBJ1-1	TRBV19	TGTGCCAGTAGTATAGAGTTGCGAAGTGCTGAAGCTTTCTTT	CASSIELRSAEAFF
NA	NA	9	TRBJ1-1	TRBV15	TGTGCCACCAGCAGAGTATCTCCCTTT	CATSRVSPF
TRBD1	NA	15	TRBJ1-3	TRBV5-1	TGCGCCAGCAGCCCCGGGACAGTATCTGGAAACACCATATATTTT	CASSPGTVSGNTIYF
TRBD1	NA	15	TRBJ2-7	TRBV4-1	TGCGCCAGCAGCCACCTGGACAGGGGCATCGAAGAGCAGTACTTC	CASSHLDRGIEEQYF
TRBD1	NA	16	TRBJ2-2	TRBV2	TGTGCCAGCGGAGAGGGACAGGGGGTAATCACCGGGGAGCTGTTTTTT	CASGEGQGVITGELFF
TRBD2	NA	13	TRBJ2-7	TRBV6-5	TGTGCCAGCGAAACTAGCGGTTCCTACGAGCAGTACTTC	CASETSGSYEQYF
NA	once	15	TRBJ1-1	TRBV9	TGTGCCAGCAGCGCGGACCCGGGAGGGAGGACTGAAGCTTTCTTT	CASSADPGGRTEAFF
NA	NA	15	TRBJ1-1	TRBV18	TGTGCCAGCTCACCACGGACAGTCCTAAACACTGAAGCTTTCTTT	CASSPRTVLNTEAFF
NA	NA	16	TRBJ2-5	TRBV3-1/TRBV3-2	TGTGCCAGCAGCCAAGTAGGACTTTCGTCGTGGGAGACCCAGTACTTC	CASSQVGLSSWETQYF
TRBD1	NA	17	TRBJ2-3	TRBV24-1	TGTGCCACCAGTGATCGGGCAGGGGGTGTTGGGACAGATACGCAGTATTTT	CATSDRAGGVGTDTQYF
NA	NA	12	TRBJ2-1	TRBV10-3	TGTGCCATCGCAGGGACATACAATGAGCAGTTCTTC	CAIAGTYNEQFF
NA	NA	14	TRBJ2-5	TRBV6-5	TGTGCCAGCAGTTACAATCGGGGGGCAGAGACCCAGTACTTC	CASSYNRGAETQYF
TRBD1	NA	14	TRBJ2-2	TRBV7-9	TGTGCCAGCAGCCCCGACAGGGCCACCCGGGAGCTGTTTTTT	CASSPDRATRELFF
NA	NA	12	TRBJ2-1	TRBV19	TGTGCCAGTAGTATTAGGGGTAGTGAGCAGTTCTTC	CASSIRGSEQFF
TRBD2	NA	15	TRBJ2-3	TRBV29-1	TGCAGCGTTGAATCGCCTAGCGGACTCACAGATACGCAGTATTTT	CSVESPSGLTDTQYF
NA	NA	17	TRBJ2-6	TRBV5-1	TGCGCCAGCAGCTTGGTGGCAGGTTCCTCTGGGGCCAACGTCCTGACTTTC	CASSLVAGSSGANVLTF
NA	NA	13	TRBJ2-7	TRBV29-1	TGCAGCGTTGAAGGCTCGGGGTTCTACGAGCAGTACTTC	CSVEGSGFYEQYF
TRBD1	NA	12	TRBJ1-2	TRBV6-2/TRBV6-3	TGTGCCAGCAGCTTGGGACAGGCAACAGGATCGTTC	CASSLGQATGSF
NA	NA	16	TRBJ1-3	TRBV3-1/TRBV3-2	TGTGCCAGCAGCCAAGTTGCAGGGGCCATTGGAAACACCATATATTTT	CASSQVAGAIGNTIYF